Each of the 6 T cell receptor beta chains below was sequenced from the same sample in a study of blood T cell repertoires in COVID-19. TCRdb's table, derived via immunoSEQ multiplex PCR, lists solely in-frame clones and lacks some. The sample shows approximately 120,000 clones, roughly 92% of them seen only once. Input material: peripheral blood. Receptors originate from a man aged 45 to 65 with COVID-19, enrolled during active disease.

The J gene is TRBJ1-5, the V gene TRBV19; 7 nucleotides line up with TRBD1. J lost 7 bases, V lost 5 bases, and 17 bases had no gene match. Germline-derived CDR1 and CDR2 are LNHDA and SQIVND (reference sequence). This CDR3 spans 17 amino acids. This CDR3 is CASSFPGQNTPGQPQHF. In DNA form, the CDR3 reads TGTGCCAGTAGTTTTCCGGGACAGAATACCCCCGGGCAGCCCCAGCATTTT.

This rearrangement joins TRBV29-1 to TRBJ1-2; weak D call: TRBD1 (5 bases). Trimming removed 4 bases from V and 6 bases from J, with 9 bases in between. The CDR3 length is 11 residues. Per germline, CDR1 SQVTM and CDR2 ANQGSEA. CDR3 coding DNA: TGCAGCGTTGGCGGGGGAAATGGCTACACCTTC. It encodes CSVGGGNGYTF.

The table lists this clone with a count of one. The gene calls are TRBV4-3 and TRBJ1-1, with 7 positions matching TRBD1. The germline gives CDR1 LGHNA, CDR2 YSLEER. With 1 base clipped from V and 1 base from J, the junction kept 6 bases outside the gene matches. There are 16 residues in the CDR3. The CDR3 region has the DNA TGCGCCAGCAGCCAAGTGCGGACAGGTTCGAACACTGAAGCTTTCTTT. As protein: CASSQVRTGSNTEAFF.

V gene TRBV5-1 combines with J gene TRBJ2-1, with D hard to call. Trimming left V 4 bases short and J 4 bases short, with 9 bases between. Looked up from germline, CDR1 is SGHRS and CDR2 is YFSETQ. The CDR3 contains 13 residues. The chain's CDR3 is CASSPGPYNEQFF. CDR3 nucleotides: TGCGCCAGCAGCCCGGGTCCATACAATGAGCAGTTCTTC.

The rearrangement joins TRBV24-1 to TRBJ2-1, with 11 bases identical to TRBD2. V was pared by 6 bases and J by 7 bases, with 7 bases of the junction left unmatched. The CDR3 covers 15 residues. The germline V gene encodes CDR1 KGHDR and CDR2 SFDVKD. CDR3 sequence (DNA): TGTGCCACCAGTCTTTCACTAGCGGGAGAAAATGAGCAGTTCTTC. Its translation is CATSLSLAGENEQFF.

The rearrangement links TRBV9 to TRBJ2-2; 10 bases map to TRBD1. V shed 0 bases and J 3 bases; nucleotides not matched to a gene: 5. This CDR3 comprises 17 residues. Germline V CDR1 and CDR2: SGDLS, YYNGEE. The CDR3 DNA reads TGTGCCAGCAGCGTAGATATAGGGACAGGGGACACCGGGGAGCTGTTTTTT. It codes for CASSVDIGTGDTGELFF.